This TCR beta chain was obtained from a study of shared clonotypes between healthy human individuals. Study findings and constraints: Sequencing depth was a factor that was expected to affect clonotype sharing among donors. For sorted subsets, rarefaction showed incomplete sequencing despite large depth.

The method was immunoSEQ multiplex PCR; TCRdb's version includes in-frame clones alone and lacks a portion of them. This table has 600,000 to 700,000 clones, roughly 72% appearing once. About this clone: The antigen is not known.

Partitioning of CD4+ cells yielded a CD45RA+ naive subset and a CD45RA-negative memory subset. The CDR3 contains 14 residues. Per germline, CDR1 MDHEN and CDR2 SYDVKM. V trimming: 6 bases; J trimming: 7 bases; junction bases outside the gene matches: 5. Sequenced material: memory CD4+ T cells sorted from blood. Stated subset: CD45RA-negative fraction. The origin of this receptor is a young woman in good health. The chain carries TRBV28 and TRBJ2-1; 11 positions match TRBD1. In nucleotides, the CDR3 is TGTGCCAGCAGCCTGGACAGGGGGCGGAATGAGCAGTTCTTC. Translating gives CASSLDRGRNEQFF.